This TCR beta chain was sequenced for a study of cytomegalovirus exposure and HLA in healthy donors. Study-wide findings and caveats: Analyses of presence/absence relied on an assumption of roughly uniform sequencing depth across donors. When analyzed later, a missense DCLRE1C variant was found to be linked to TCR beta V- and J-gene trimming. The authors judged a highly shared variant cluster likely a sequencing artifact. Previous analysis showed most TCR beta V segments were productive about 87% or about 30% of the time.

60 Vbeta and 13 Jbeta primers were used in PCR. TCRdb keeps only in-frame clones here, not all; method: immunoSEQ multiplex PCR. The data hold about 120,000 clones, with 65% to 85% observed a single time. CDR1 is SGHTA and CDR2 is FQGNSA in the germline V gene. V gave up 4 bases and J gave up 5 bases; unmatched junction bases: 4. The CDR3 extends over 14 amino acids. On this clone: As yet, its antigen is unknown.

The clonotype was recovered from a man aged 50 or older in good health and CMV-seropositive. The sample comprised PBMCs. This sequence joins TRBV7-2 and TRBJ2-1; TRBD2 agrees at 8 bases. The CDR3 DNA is TGTGCCAGCAGCTCACTAGCGGCAAACAATGAGCAGTTCTTC. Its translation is CASSSLAANNEQFF.